This T cell receptor (beta chain) was recorded in a study of cytomegalovirus exposure and HLA in healthy donors. This table comes from immunoSEQ multiplex PCR, and its TCRdb copy is limited to in-frame clones, with some not included. The sample records fewer than 150,000 clones, 82% being singletons. The germline gives CDR1 SGHRS, CDR2 YFSETQ. The CDR3 runs to 14 residues. V was trimmed by 3 bases and J by 8 bases, leaving 17 bases between them. This sequence originates from a man aged 25-40 years in good health and CMV-seropositive. The chain joins TRBV5-1 to TRBJ1-1; D uncertain. Sequenced sample: PBMCs. The CDR3 region is CASSSLDPGGEAFF. In DNA form, the CDR3 reads TGCGCCAGCAGCTCCTTAGACCCGGGAGGGGAAGCTTTCTTT.